The present T cell receptor beta chain was sequenced within a study of T-cell memory formation after mild COVID-19. General study results and limits: Contracting clones, day 15 to 85, had balanced CD4/CD8, and later expanders favored CD4+. The appearance of some responding clones in pre-infection memory suggested that cross-reactive memory joined.

About this clonotype: What it binds is unknown.

This CDR3 region has 13 residues. V lost 3 bases to trimming and J lost 3 bases, with 3 bases between them. With constant-segment primers, 5'RACE yielded cDNA libraries of TCR alpha and TCR beta that carried sample barcodes and UMIs. One entry per CDR3 protein, called by TCRdb with MiXCR from the 5' RACE reads. This table holds some 130,000 distinct CDR3 sequences, roughly 15% found once. Sequencing was done on a sample of PBMCs or a T cell subset sorted from them (not recorded which). This receptor was identified in an adult woman who had mild COVID-19 (a few samples of this study predate the infection). Cell type and time point are not known. The rearrangement uses TRBV12-3 or TRBV12-4 and TRBJ1-6; D not resolved. CDR3 nucleotides: TGTGCCAGCAGTTTTCGCTATAATTCACCCCTCCACTTT. It codes for CASSFRYNSPLHF.